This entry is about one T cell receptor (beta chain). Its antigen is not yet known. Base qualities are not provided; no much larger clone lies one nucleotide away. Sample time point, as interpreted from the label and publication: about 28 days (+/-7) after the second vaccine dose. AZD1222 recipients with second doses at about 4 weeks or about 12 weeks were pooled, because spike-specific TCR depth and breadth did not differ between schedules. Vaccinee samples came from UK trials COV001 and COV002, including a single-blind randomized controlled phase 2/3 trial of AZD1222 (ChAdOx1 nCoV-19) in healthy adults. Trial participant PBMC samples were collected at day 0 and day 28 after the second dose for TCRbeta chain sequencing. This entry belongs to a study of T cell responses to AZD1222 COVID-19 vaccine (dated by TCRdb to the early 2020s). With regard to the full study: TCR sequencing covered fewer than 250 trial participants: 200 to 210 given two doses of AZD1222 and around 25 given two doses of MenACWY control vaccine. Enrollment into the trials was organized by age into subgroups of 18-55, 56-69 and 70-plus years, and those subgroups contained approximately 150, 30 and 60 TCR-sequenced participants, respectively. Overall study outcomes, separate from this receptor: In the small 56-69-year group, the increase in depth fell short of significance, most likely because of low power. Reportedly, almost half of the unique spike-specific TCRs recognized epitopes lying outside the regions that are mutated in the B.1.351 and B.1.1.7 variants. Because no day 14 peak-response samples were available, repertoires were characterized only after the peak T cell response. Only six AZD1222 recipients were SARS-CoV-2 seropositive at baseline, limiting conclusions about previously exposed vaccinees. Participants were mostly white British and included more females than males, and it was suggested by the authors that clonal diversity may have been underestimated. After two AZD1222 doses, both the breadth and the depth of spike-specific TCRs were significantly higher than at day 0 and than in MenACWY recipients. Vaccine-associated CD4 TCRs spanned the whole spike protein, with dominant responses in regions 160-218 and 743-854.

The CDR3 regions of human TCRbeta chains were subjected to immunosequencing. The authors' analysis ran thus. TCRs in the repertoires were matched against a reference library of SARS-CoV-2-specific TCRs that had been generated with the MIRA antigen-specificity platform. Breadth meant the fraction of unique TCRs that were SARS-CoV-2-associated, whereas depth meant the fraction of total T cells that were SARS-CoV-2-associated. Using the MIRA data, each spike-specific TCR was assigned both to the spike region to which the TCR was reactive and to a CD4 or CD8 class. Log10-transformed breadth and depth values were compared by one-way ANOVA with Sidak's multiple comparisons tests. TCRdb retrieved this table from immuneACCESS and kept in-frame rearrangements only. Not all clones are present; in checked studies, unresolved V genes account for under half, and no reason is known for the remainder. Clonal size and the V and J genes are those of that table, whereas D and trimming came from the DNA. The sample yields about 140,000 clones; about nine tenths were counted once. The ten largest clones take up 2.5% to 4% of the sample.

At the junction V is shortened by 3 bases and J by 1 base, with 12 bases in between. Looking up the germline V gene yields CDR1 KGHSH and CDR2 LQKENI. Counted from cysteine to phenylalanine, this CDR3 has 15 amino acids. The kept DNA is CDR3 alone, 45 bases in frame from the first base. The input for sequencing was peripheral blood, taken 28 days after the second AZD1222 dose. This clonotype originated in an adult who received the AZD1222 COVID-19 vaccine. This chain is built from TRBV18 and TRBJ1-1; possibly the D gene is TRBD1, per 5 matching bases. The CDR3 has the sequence CASSPNRDSNTEAFF. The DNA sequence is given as TGTGCCAGCTCACCCAACCGGGACTCGAACACTGAAGCTTTCTTT.